This TCR beta chain stems from a study of cytomegalovirus exposure and HLA in healthy donors. Whole-study results and caveats: Clonal expansion was found to be greater in HLA-associated TCR beta chains than in equally common others in a later analysis.

The PCR contained 60 Vbeta and 13 Jbeta primers. Clones were read by immunoSEQ multiplex PCR, and TCRdb kept only the in-frame ones, dropping some. The profile shows roughly 180,000 clones, around 80% of them singletons. In the case of this clone: As yet, its antigen is unknown.

This CDR3 is 11 amino acids long. Trimming removed 6 bases at V and 4 bases at J, with 9 bases between. Germline V lookup: CDR1 DFQATT, CDR2 SNEGSKA (reference sequence). The rearrangement links TRBV20-1 to TRBJ1-1; D is undetermined. The sequenced sample consisted of PBMCs. The receptor was isolated from a woman between 45 and 65 years old in good health and CMV-seropositive. Here the CDR3 DNA reads TGCAGTGCCCCCGCGGTCACTGAAGCTTTCTTT. Its protein is CSAPAVTEAFF.